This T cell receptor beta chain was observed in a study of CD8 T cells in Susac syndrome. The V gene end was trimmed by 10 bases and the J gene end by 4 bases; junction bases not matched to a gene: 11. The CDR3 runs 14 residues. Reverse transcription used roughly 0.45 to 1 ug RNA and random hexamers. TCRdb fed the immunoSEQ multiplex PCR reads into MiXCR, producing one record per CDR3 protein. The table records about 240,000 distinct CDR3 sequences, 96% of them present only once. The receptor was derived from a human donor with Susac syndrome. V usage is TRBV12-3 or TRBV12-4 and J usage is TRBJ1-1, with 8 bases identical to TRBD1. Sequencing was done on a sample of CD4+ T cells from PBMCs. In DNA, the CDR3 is TGTGCCACCAGCCAGGGGGCGCCGGTCACTGAAGCTTTCTTT. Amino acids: CATSQGAPVTEAFF.